This T cell receptor beta chain was captured in a study of cytomegalovirus exposure and HLA in healthy donors. On the study more broadly: Out of 180 million or so T cells, an earlier analysis found around 110 million unique TCR beta sequences in total.

CDR1 and CDR2 (germline): SGHNT, YYREEE (reference sequence). This CDR3 spans 16 amino acids. Trimming removed 3 bases from V and 1 base from J; junction bases left unmatched: 3. Primers: 60 Vbeta forward and 13 Jbeta reverse. Generated by immunoSEQ multiplex PCR, the TCRdb table keeps only in-frame clones and is missing some. The table records more than 95,000 clones, roughly 77% of them present only once. Sequences were obtained from PBMCs. This TCR derives from a woman aged 25 to 39 in good health and CMV-seronegative. The chain employs TRBV5-4 and TRBJ2-5; 13 bases fit TRBD2. The CDR3 DNA follows: TGTGCCAGCAGCTCCCGGACTAGCGGGAGCCAAGAGACCCAGTACTTC. It codes for CASSSRTSGSQETQYF.